Included here is one TCR beta chain sequence, with context. Original processing notes: It was from reference gene primer amplification that nucleated cell counts were estimated. TCRdb keeps only in-frame clones here, not all; method: immunoSEQ multiplex PCR. The V and J calls and the clone size are those of that table, but D and trimming were determined from the DNA. This sample has roughly 300,000 clones, with about 90% found just once. The CDR3 is 14 residues long. Per the germline V gene, CDR1 is SGHNT and CDR2 is YYREEE (reference sequence). Trimming took 4 bases from V and 6 from J; bases not matched to a gene: 9. This specimen belongs to a study of blood T cell repertoires in COVID-19. Study-level background: Sites in the United States, Italy and Spain provided acute and convalescent COVID-19 samples. Sources were T cells, B-cell-depleted T cells, or PBMCs; the material itself was cDNA or gDNA.

The sample taken for sequencing was peripheral blood. V is TRBV5-4 and J is TRBJ1-2; 7 positions agree with TRBD1. The clonotype comes from a woman aged 35 to 49 who had recovered from COVID-19. The DNA for the CDR3 is TGTGCCAGCAGCATAAATGAAGGACAGGATGGCTACACCTTC. Residues: CASSINEGQDGYTF.